These 15 T cell receptor beta chains originate from one sample sequenced in a study of T cell clonality in common variable immunodeficiency. Libraries were prepared by immunoSEQ multiplex PCR; TCRdb keeps only in-frame clonotypes and omits some of them. Observed are about 45,000 clones, no singletons, with the top ten taking approximately 0.68%. Sequenced: peripheral blood mononuclear cells. The receptors originated from a person aged 18 to 70 in good health.

This clone has at least ten counts. The read halts 3 residues ahead of the CDR3 end, with the missing end drawn from the germline J gene. V and J are TRBV7-3 and TRBJ2-1; perhaps TRBD2 as D (6 bases). Trimming removed 2 bases from V and 8 bases from J, with 13 bases in between. Germline CDR1 and CDR2: SGHTA and FQGTGA. The CDR3 sequence is 14 residues long. Incomplete CDR3 DNA: TGTGCCAGCAGCTTAGGGGGTCCGGGGGATGAG. Encoded protein: CASSLGGPGDE. The whole CDR3 region reads CASSLGGPGDEQFF.

This clone was recorded many times. The read terminates 3 residues before the CDR3 end, so the remaining end is supplied by the germline J gene. The chain employs TRBV4-1 and TRBJ2-1; no reliable D call. Trimming stripped 1 base from V and 1 base from J, with 11 bases between. Germline assignment: CDR1 MGHRA and CDR2 YSYEKL. This CDR3 comprises 16 residues. The CDR3 reads CASSQGLTESYNEQFF. CDR3 DNA, as far as it was read: TGCGCCAGCAGCCAAGGGCTCACCGAGTCCTACAATGAG.

At least ten counts were recorded for this clone. This chain's CDR3 is CASSSLAGRSTQYF. CDR3 DNA (partial): TGTGCCAGTAGTTCCCTAGCGGGGCGTAGTACG. The chain combines TRBV19 with TRBJ2-3; 9 bases agree with TRBD2. The read terminates 3 residues before the CDR3 end, so the remaining end is supplied by the germline J gene. The CDR3 covers 14 residues. The germline CDR1 and CDR2 sequences are LNHDA and SQIVND (reference sequence). Trimming removed 5 bases from V and 8 bases from J; junction bases left unmatched: 8.

In its sample, this clone was seen many times. The CDR3 sequence is CAISARGQKLEDTQYF. CDR3 DNA (partial): TGTGCCATCAGTGCACGAGGACAGAAACTGGAAGATACG. This chain connects TRBV10-3 to TRBJ2-3; D is perhaps TRBD1 (6 bases). The read is 3 residues too short to cover the CDR3 end, so that end is filled in from the germline J gene. The CDR3 is made up of 16 amino acids. Germline V CDR1 and CDR2: ENHRY, SYGVKD. V shed 4 bases and J shed 5 bases, with 19 bases lying between them.

This clone occurred many times. The missing CDR3 end, 3 residues past where the read stops, is filled in from the germline J gene. The V call is TRBV5-1, the J call TRBJ2-5, with 13 bases identical to TRBD2. The CDR3 loop spans 17 amino acids. From germline, CDR1 is SGHRS and CDR2 YFSETQ. V trimming: 0 bases; J trimming: 2 bases; junction bases outside the gene matches: 4. The sequenced part of the CDR3 DNA is TGCGCCAGCAGCTTGGGACTAGCGGGGGGACTTCAAGAGACC. This translates into CASSLGLAGGLQET. The whole CDR3 sequence is CASSLGLAGGLQETQYF. Full variable domain (remainder filled in from reference TRBV5-1 and TRBJ2-5): KAGVTQTPRYLIKTRGQQVTLSCSPISGHRSVSWYQQTPGQGLQFLFEYFSETQRNKGNFPGRFSGRQFSNSRSEMNVSTLELGDSALYLCASSLGLAGGLQETQYFGPGTRLLVL.

This clone appeared many times. The read stops 3 residues short of the end of the CDR3; the missing end is completed from the germline J gene. The chain links TRBV19 to TRBJ2-5, with 7 bases lining up with TRBD2. After removal of 5 bases from V and 5 bases from J, the junction contained 11 bases not matched to a gene. This CDR3 has 15 residues. Germline CDR1 reads LNHDA; CDR2 reads SQIVND (reference sequence). This chain's CDR3 is CASSHRTLGGETQYF. CDR3 DNA (partial): TGTGCCAGTAGTCATAGGACCCTCGGGGGGGAGACC. Filled out from reference TRBV19 and TRBJ2-5, the complete variable domain reads DGGITQSPKYLFRKEGQNVTLSCEQNLNHDAMYWYRQDPGQGLRLIYYSQIVNDFQKGDIAEGYSVSREKKESFPLTVTSAQKNPTAFYLCASSHRTLGGETQYFGPGTRLLVL.

Many counts were recorded for this clone. The read terminates 3 residues ahead of where the CDR3 ends, so the germline J gene completes it. The V and J genes are TRBV6-4 and TRBJ2-3; the D gene is possibly TRBD2 (6 bases). CDR3 length: 15 residues. The V end lost 0 bases, the J end lost 1 base, and 8 bases lay between the germline ends. In germline, CDR1 is MRHNA, CDR2 SNTAGT. The CDR3 reads CASSDSASGTDTQYF. Incomplete CDR3 DNA: TGTGCCAGCAGTGACTCGGCTAGCGGCACAGATACG.

This clone was seen at least ten times. The read ends 3 residues shy of where the CDR3 ends; the end is completed using the germline J gene. The chain carries TRBV30 and TRBJ2-2, with 9 bases that match TRBD2. The CDR3 is made up of 17 amino acids. Germline CDR1 and CDR2: GTSNPN and SVGIG (reference sequence). V lost 4 bases, J lost 0 bases, and 9 bases stayed unmatched. The CDR3: CAWNSGSPHANTGELFF. The DNA read from the CDR3 is TGTGCCTGGAATAGCGGGAGCCCCCACGCGAACACCGGGGAG.

This clone showed up many times. The read stops 3 residues short of the end of the CDR3; the missing end is completed from the germline J gene. The V gene is TRBV12-3 or TRBV12-4, the J gene TRBJ2-5, with 10 bases that match TRBD1. V lost 4 bases, J lost 5 bases, and 7 bases stayed unmatched. CDR3 length: 15 residues. This CDR3 reads CASSSPGQGLETQYF. The sequenced part of the CDR3 DNA is TGTGCCAGCAGTTCGCCGGGACAGGGGTTGGAGACC.

This clone was detected ten times or more. The read finishes 3 residues shy of the CDR3 end, and the germline J gene is used to complete it. The V call is TRBV6-2 or TRBV6-3, the J call TRBJ1-2; a possible D gene is TRBD1 (5 bases). The germline gives CDR1 MNHEY, CDR2 SVGEGT. Deletions cut 6 bases from V and 4 bases from J, with 15 bases between. The CDR3 length is 14 residues. Incomplete CDR3 DNA: TGTGCCAGCAGGACAGCAGACCGCGGCTATGGC. Protein product: CASRTADRGYG. The complete CDR3 sequence is CASRTADRGYGYTF.

This clone was observed many times. The sequence runs out 3 residues before the end of the CDR3; the remainder is reconstructed from the germline J gene. The chain couples TRBV11-3 to TRBJ1-3; TRBD1 agrees at 7 bases. The CDR3 runs 14 residues. V was pared by 7 bases and J by 4 bases, with 7 bases of the junction left unmatched. Germline V gene lookup returns CDR1 SGHNT and CDR2 YENEEA. CDR3 DNA (partial): TGTGCCAGCACCACTAGGGACAGCGGAAACACC. This gives the protein CASTTRDSGNT. From start to end, the CDR3 is CASTTRDSGNTIYF.

This clone was found many times. The read ends 3 residues early relative to the CDR3; the germline J gene fills the gap. V usage is TRBV9 and J usage is TRBJ2-2; D may correspond to TRBD1 or TRBD2 (6 bases each). V was cut by 4 bases and J by 4 bases, with 17 bases left in between. This CDR3 has 16 amino acids. The germline V gene encodes CDR1 SGDLS and CDR2 YYNGEE. CDR3 in amino acids: CASSRRRGSLTGELFF. The CDR3 DNA, read in part, is TGTGCCAGCAGCCGCCGGAGGGGGTCTCTCACCGGGGAG.

This clone was observed at least ten times. The read comes to an end 3 residues before the CDR3 does, leaving the germline J gene to fill in the end. This sequence joins TRBV20-1 and TRBJ1-1; 9 bases match TRBD1. With 0 bases clipped from V and 7 bases from J, the junction kept 15 bases outside the gene matches. Germline V gene lookup returns CDR1 DFQATT and CDR2 SNEGSKA (reference sequence). This CDR3 contains 17 residues. Incomplete CDR3 DNA: TGCAGTGCTAGAGAGGTTGCCGTGGACAGGGGCCGAGATGAA. Its protein is CSAREVAVDRGRDE. The complete CDR3 sequence is CSAREVAVDRGRDEAFF.

This clone was observed many times. The read terminates 3 residues ahead of where the CDR3 ends, so the germline J gene completes it. This chain uses TRBV10-3 with TRBJ2-3; TRBD2 might be the D (6 bases). V was shortened by 0 bases and J by 3 bases, with 13 bases between the two germline ends. Germline V lookup: CDR1 ENHRY, CDR2 SYGVKD. The CDR3 is made up of 16 amino acids. CDR3 amino acids: CAISESRAGLTDTQYF. The DNA read from the CDR3 is TGTGCCATCAGTGAGTCAAGGGCGGGACTGACAGATACG.

Many counts were recorded for this clone. The DNA ends 3 residues before the CDR3 does, and the rest of the CDR3 is filled in from the germline J gene. V gene TRBV9 combines with J gene TRBJ2-5; the D gene is possibly TRBD1 (8 bases). CDR3 length equals 17 residues. Germline CDR1 and CDR2: SGDLS and YYNGEE. V lost 3 bases and J lost 4, with 22 bases in between. Incomplete CDR3 DNA: TGTGCCAGCAGCGGGGAGGGACAGGCTCAGTTGGGAGAGACC. This sequence encodes CASSGEGQAQLGET. In full, the CDR3 is CASSGEGQAQLGETQYF. Full variable domain (missing parts from reference TRBV9 and TRBJ2-5): DSGVTQTPKHLITATGQRVTLRCSPRSGDLSVYWYQQSLDQGLQFLIQYYNGEERAKGNILERFSAQQFPDLHSELNLSSLELGDSALYFCASSGEGQAQLGETQYFGPGTRLLVL.